The clone carrying this T cell receptor beta chain is labeled medium-sized. Sample treatment: randomized to nivolumab then ipilimumab (arm A) or the reverse (arm B). DNA-damaging chemotherapy had not been given to any patient beforehand. Live CD3+CD8+ CD19− CD56− cells were sorted from PBMCs. The data are from a study of sequential checkpoint blockade in melanoma. Across the study: First-line arms were nivolumab then ipilimumab, or the reverse, randomized 1:1. After both sequences, patients received maintenance nivolumab.

Produced via immunoSEQ multiplex PCR; TCRdb's table is partial and in-frame only. The sample lists about 32,000 clones; roughly 84% were seen once. The material sequenced was CD8+ T cells sorted from blood (inferred from file names), taken from a patient given nivolumab and ipilimumab in sequence. This sequence originates from a human donor with melanoma.

The CDR3 is CASTASGRGGQETQYF. The CDR3 DNA reads TGTGCCAGCACTGCTAGCGGGAGGGGGGGCCAAGAGACCCAGTACTTC. This chain links TRBV28 with TRBJ2-5; 12 nucleotides align to TRBD2. The germline V gene has CDR1 MDHEN and CDR2 SYDVKM. The length of the CDR3 is 16 residues. Trimming at V came to 7 bases and at J to 1 base, leaving 7 bases not matched to a gene.